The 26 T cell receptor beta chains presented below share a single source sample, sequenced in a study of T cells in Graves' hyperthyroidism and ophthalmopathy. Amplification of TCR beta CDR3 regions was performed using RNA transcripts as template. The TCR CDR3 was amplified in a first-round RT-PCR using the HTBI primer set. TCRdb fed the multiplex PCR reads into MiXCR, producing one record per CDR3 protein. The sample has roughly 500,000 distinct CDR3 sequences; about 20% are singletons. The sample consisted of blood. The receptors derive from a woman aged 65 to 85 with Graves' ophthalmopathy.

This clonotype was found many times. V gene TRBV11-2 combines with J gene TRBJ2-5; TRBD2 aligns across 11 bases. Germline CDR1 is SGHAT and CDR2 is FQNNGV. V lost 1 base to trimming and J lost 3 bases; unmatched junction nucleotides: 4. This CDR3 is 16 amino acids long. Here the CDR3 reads CASSLVLAGAKETQYF. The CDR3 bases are TGTGCCAGCAGCTTAGTACTAGCGGGGGCCAAAGAGACCCAGTACTTC. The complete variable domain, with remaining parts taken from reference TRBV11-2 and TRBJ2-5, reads EAGVAQSPRYKIIEKRQSVAFWCNPISGHATLYWYQQILGQGPKLLIQFQNNGVVDDSQLPKDRFSAERLKGVDSTLKIQPAKLEDSAVYLCASSLVLAGAKETQYFGPGTRLLVL.

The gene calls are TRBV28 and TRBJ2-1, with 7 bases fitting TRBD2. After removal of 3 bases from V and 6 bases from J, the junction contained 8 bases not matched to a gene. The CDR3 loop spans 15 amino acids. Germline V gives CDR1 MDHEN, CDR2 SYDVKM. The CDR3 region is CASSFGDRGGNEQFF. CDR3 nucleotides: TGTGCCAGCAGTTTTGGGGACCGCGGGGGCAATGAGCAGTTCTTC.

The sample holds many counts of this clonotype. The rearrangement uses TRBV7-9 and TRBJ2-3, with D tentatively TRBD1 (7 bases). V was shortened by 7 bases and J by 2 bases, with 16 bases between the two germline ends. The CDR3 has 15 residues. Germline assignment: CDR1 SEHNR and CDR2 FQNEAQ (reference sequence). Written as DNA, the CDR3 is TGTGCCAGCACACCAGGGGGGAGAACCACAGATACGCAGTATTTT. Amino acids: CASTPGGRTTDTQYF.

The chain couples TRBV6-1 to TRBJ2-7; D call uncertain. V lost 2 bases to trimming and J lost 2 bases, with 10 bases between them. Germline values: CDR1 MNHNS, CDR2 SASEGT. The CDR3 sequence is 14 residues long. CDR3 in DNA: TGTGCCAGCAGTGAACTGACTGGTACCTACGAGCAGTACTTC. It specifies CASSELTGTYEQYF.

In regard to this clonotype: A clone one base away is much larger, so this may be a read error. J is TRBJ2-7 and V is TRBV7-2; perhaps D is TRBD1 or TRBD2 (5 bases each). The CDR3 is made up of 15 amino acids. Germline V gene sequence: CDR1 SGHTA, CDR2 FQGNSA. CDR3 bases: TGTGCCAGCAGCTCCACCGGGACGGACTCCTACGAGCAGCACTTC. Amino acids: CASSSTGTDSYEQHF.

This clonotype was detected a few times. The CDR3 nucleotides read TGTGCCAGCTCACCGGGGACAGGGGACTATGGCTACACCTTC. Translation: CASSPGTGDYGYTF. V and J are TRBV18 and TRBJ1-2; 10 nucleotides agree with TRBD1. CDR1 is KGHSH, CDR2 LQKENI, per germline. V was clipped by 3 bases and J by 3 bases; unmatched bases: 1. CDR3 length: 14 residues.

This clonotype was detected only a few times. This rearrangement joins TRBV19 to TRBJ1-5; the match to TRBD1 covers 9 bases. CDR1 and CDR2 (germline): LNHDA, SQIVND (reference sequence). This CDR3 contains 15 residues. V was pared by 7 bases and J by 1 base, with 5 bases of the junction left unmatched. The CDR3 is CASTSGTGSNQPQHF. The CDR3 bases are TGTGCCAGTACCTCCGGGACAGGGAGCAATCAGCCCCAGCATTTT.

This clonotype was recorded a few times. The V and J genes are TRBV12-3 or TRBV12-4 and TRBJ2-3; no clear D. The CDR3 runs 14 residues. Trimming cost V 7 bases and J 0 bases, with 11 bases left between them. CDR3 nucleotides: TGTGCCAGCACCCATACCTCTAGCACAGATACGCAGTATTTT. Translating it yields CASTHTSSTDTQYF.

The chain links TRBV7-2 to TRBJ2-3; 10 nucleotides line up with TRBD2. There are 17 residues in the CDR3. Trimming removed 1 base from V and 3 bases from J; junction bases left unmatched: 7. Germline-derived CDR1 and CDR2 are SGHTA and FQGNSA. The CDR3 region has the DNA TGTGCCAGCAGCTTAGTCTCGTCTAGCGGGAGTACAGATACGCAGTATTTT. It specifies CASSLVSSSGSTDTQYF.

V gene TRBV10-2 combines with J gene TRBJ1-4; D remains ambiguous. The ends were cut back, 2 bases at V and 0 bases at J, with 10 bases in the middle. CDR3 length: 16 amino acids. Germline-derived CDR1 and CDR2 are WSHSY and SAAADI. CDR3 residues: CASSEVGSPTNEKLFF. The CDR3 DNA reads TGCGCCAGCAGTGAGGTGGGCTCCCCAACTAATGAAAAACTGTTTTTT.

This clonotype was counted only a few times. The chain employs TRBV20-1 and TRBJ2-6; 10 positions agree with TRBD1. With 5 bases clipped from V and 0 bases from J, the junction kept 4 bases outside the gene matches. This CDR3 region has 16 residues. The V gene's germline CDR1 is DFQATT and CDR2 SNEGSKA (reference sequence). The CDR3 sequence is CSAPWTGGSGANVLTF. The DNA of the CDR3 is TGCAGTGCTCCCTGGACAGGGGGCTCTGGGGCCAACGTCCTGACTTTC.

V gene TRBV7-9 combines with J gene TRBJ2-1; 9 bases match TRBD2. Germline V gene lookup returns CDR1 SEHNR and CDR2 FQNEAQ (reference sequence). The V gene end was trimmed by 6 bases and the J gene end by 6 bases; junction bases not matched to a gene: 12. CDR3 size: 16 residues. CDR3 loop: CASSYTGTSSRNEQFF. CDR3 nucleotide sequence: TGTGCCAGCAGTTACACCGGGACTAGCAGCCGCAATGAGCAGTTCTTC.

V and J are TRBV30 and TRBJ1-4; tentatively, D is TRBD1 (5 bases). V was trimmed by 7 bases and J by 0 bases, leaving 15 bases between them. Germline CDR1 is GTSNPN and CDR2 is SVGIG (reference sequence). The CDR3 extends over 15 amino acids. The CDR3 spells CASHPRQTTNEKLFF. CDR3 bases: TGTGCCTCGCATCCCAGACAGACAACTAATGAAAAACTGTTTTTT. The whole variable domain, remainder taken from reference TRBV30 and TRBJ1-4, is SQTIHQWPATLVQPVGSPLSLECTVEGTSNPNLYWYRQAAGRGLQLLFYSVGIGQISSEVPQNLSASRPQDRQFILSSKKLLLSDSGFYLCASHPRQTTNEKLFFGSGTQLSVL.

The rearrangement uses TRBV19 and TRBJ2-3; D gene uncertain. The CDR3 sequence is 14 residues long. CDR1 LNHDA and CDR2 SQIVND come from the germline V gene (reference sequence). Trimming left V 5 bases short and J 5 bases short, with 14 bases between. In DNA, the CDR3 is TGTGCCAGTAGTCACCGCTCCAACGAAGATACGCAGTATTTT. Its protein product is CASSHRSNEDTQYF. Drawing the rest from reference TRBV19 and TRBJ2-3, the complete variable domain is DGGITQSPKYLFRKEGQNVTLSCEQNLNHDAMYWYRQDPGQGLRLIYYSQIVNDFQKGDIAEGYSVSREKKESFPLTVTSAQKNPTAFYLCASSHRSNEDTQYFGPGTRLTVL.

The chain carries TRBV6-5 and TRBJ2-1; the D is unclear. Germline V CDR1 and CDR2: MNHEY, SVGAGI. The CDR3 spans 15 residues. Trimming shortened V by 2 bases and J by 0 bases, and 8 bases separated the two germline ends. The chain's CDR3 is CASSYIQRSYNEQFF. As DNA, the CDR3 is TGTGCCAGCAGTTACATCCAGCGCTCCTACAATGAGCAGTTCTTC.

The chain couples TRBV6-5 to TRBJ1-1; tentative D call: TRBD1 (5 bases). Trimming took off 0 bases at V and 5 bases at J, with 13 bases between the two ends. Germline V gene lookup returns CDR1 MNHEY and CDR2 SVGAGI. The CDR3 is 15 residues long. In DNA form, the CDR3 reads TGTGCCAGCAGTTACTCTTCTGGGGGTGTTACTGAAGCTTTCTTT. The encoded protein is CASSYSSGGVTEAFF.

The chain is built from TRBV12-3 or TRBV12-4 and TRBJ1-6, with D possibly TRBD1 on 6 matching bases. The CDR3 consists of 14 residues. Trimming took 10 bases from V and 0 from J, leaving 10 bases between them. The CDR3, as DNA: TGTGCCACCGGACAGAGCTCCTATAATTCACCCCTCCACTTT. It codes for CATGQSSYNSPLHF.

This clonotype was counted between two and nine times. The CDR3 region has the DNA TGTGCCAGCAGTTACGCACTAGCGGGAGGGACAGATACGCAGTATTTT. It encodes CASSYALAGGTDTQYF. The chain uses TRBV6-5 and TRBJ2-3, with 13 bases lining up with TRBD2. This CDR3 has 16 amino acids. Germline V gene data show CDR1 as MNHEY and CDR2 as SVGAGI. Unmatched junction bases numbered 2, after V lost 2 bases and J lost 3 bases.

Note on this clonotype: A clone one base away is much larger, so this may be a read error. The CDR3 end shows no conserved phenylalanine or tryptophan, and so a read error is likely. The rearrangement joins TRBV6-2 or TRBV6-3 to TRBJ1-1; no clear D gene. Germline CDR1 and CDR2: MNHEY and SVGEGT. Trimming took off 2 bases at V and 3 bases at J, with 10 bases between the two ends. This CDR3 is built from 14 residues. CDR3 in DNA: TGTGCCAGCAGTTACGGCAGGAGTTACACTGAAGCTTTCCTT. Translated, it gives CASSYGRSYTEAFL.

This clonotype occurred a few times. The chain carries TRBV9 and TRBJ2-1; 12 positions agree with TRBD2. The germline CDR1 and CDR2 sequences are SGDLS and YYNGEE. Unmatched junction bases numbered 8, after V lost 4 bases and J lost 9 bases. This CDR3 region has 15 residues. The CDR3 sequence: CASSPSPSGRAEQFF. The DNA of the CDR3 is TGTGCCAGCAGCCCCAGTCCTAGCGGGAGGGCTGAGCAGTTCTTC.

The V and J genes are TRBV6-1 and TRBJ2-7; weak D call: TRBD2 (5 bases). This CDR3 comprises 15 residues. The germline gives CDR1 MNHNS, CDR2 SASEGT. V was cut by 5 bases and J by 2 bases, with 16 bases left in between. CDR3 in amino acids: CASSWSLGAAYEQYF. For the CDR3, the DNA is TGTGCCAGCAGTTGGAGTTTGGGAGCGGCCTACGAGCAGTACTTC.

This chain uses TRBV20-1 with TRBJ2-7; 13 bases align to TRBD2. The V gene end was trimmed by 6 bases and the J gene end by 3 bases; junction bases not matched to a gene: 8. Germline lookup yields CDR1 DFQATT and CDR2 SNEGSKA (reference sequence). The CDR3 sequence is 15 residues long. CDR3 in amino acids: CSAEWGLAGLYEQYF. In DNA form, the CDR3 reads TGCAGTGCCGAATGGGGACTAGCGGGGCTCTACGAGCAGTACTTC.

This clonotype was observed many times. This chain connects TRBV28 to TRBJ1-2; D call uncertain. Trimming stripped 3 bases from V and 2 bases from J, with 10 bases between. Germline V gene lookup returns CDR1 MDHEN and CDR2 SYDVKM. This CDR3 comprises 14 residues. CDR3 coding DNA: TGTGCCAGCAGTTTTGGGCAGGCGAACTATGGCTACACCTTC. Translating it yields CASSFGQANYGYTF.

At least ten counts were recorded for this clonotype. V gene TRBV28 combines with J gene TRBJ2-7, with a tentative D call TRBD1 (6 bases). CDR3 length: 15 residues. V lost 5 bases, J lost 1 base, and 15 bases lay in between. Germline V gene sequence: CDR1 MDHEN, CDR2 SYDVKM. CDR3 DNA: TGTGCCAGCAGTCTCACCCGGGACAAGTCCTACGAGCAGTACTTC. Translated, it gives CASSLTRDKSYEQYF.

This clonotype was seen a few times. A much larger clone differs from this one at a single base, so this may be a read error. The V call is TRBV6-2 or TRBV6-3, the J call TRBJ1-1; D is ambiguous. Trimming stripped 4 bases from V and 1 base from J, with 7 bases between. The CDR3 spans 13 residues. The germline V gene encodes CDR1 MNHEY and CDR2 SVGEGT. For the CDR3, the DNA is TGTGCCAGCAGTTTGTGGGCGAACACTGAAGCTTTCTTT. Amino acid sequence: CASSLWANTEAFF.

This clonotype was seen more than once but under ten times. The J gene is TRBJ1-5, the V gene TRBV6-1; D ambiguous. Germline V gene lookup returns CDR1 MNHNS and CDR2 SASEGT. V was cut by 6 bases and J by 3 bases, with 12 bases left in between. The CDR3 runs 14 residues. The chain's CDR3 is CASRQLRPNQPQHF. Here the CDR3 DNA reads TGTGCCAGCAGACAGCTTCGACCCAATCAGCCCCAGCATTTT.